This TCR beta chain was sequenced for a study of OX40 agonist ivuxolimab in advanced cancers. About the full investigation: Ivuxolimab was an agonistic, fully human IgG2 monoclonal antibody directed against OX40 (CD134), a costimulatory receptor. Intravenous ivuxolimab was administered to patients every 2 weeks at six dose levels: 0.01, 0.1, 0.3, 1.5, 3 and 10 mg/kg. Of the approximately 54 dose-escalation patients, hepatocellular carcinoma was present in around 20, melanoma in around 15, renal cell carcinoma in 9 and head and neck cancer in 9. In the dose-escalation cohort, roughly 80% of patients were male, and the mean age was approximately 64 years, with a range of roughly 20 to 80. Prior anti-PD-1, anti-PD-L1 or anti-CTLA-4 therapy was permitted, and checkpoint inhibitors had been received by more than 35% of dose-escalation patients. Partial responses occurred in three dose-escalation patients: two with cutaneous melanoma and one with hepatocellular carcinoma. The purpose of peripheral TCRbeta sequencing was to test whether ivuxolimab changed TCR sequence diversity and led to clonal T-cell expansion. The paper describes the monotherapy dose-escalation part (N ≈ 52 patients) of the phase I trial of ivuxolimab. Study-wide conclusions, independent of this receptor: After ivuxolimab, more expanded clones were found on average in CD8+ T cells than in CD4+ T cells. In partial responders in the 0.1-3.0 mg/kg groups, normalized peripheral clonal expansion was found to be among the lowest, especially among CD8+ T cells. Low levels of normalized T-cell clonal expansion were also seen in some patients who did not respond. The antigen specificity of the clonally expanded peripheral T cells was not determined. Clonal expansion of both CD4+ and CD8+ blood T cells was observed from baseline to week 6 at doses 0.1 to 3.0 mg/kg.

This clone was detected only once. This clone's antigen is unknown. No per-base quality is available; no much larger clone lies one base away. Genomic DNA was isolated from the sorted cells so that the TCRbeta CDR3 region could be sequenced. TCRbeta CDR3 regions were sequenced using the immunoSEQ Assay. TCRdb carries this immuneACCESS record with in-frame sequences only. Its versions omit some clonotypes, under half of them owing to an unresolved V gene in the studies checked, with the rest unexplained. For this sample there are roughly 58,000 clones; approximately 88% appear just once. The top ten clonotypes cover under 0.85% of the sample. Patients with a history of autoimmune disease or receiving systemic immunosuppression were excluded from the trial. Peripheral blood for TCR sequencing was drawn from every dose cohort at baseline, at cycle 4 day 1 and at cycle 7 day 1. The samples were taken from a phase I, first-in-human, multicenter, open-label dose-escalation trial of ivuxolimab. The trial enrolled adults with locally advanced or metastatic head and neck squamous cell, hepatocellular, melanoma or renal cell carcinoma. Before TCR sequencing, CD4+ T cells and CD8+ T cells from peripheral blood were sorted into separate populations.

The clonotype comes from an adult with an advanced solid tumor such as melanoma, head and neck, liver or kidney cancer. This sample comprised CD4+ or CD8+ T cells sorted from blood, obtained in a trial of the OX40 agonist ivuxolimab.

The CDR3 corresponds to CASSVSLGAGNTIYF. The sequence in DNA is TGTGCCAGCAGCGTGTCCCTGGGGGCAGGAAACACCATATATTTT. The chain joins TRBV9 to TRBJ1-3, with a weak D call of TRBD1 (6 bases match). Sequences SGDLS (CDR1) and YYNGEE (CDR2) are obtained from the germline V gene. The CDR3 runs 15 residues from the cysteine to the phenylalanine. Left in the record is the CDR3 DNA by itself, 45 bases read in frame from the first base. V lost 2 bases and J lost 4 bases; the stretch between them is 13 bases long.